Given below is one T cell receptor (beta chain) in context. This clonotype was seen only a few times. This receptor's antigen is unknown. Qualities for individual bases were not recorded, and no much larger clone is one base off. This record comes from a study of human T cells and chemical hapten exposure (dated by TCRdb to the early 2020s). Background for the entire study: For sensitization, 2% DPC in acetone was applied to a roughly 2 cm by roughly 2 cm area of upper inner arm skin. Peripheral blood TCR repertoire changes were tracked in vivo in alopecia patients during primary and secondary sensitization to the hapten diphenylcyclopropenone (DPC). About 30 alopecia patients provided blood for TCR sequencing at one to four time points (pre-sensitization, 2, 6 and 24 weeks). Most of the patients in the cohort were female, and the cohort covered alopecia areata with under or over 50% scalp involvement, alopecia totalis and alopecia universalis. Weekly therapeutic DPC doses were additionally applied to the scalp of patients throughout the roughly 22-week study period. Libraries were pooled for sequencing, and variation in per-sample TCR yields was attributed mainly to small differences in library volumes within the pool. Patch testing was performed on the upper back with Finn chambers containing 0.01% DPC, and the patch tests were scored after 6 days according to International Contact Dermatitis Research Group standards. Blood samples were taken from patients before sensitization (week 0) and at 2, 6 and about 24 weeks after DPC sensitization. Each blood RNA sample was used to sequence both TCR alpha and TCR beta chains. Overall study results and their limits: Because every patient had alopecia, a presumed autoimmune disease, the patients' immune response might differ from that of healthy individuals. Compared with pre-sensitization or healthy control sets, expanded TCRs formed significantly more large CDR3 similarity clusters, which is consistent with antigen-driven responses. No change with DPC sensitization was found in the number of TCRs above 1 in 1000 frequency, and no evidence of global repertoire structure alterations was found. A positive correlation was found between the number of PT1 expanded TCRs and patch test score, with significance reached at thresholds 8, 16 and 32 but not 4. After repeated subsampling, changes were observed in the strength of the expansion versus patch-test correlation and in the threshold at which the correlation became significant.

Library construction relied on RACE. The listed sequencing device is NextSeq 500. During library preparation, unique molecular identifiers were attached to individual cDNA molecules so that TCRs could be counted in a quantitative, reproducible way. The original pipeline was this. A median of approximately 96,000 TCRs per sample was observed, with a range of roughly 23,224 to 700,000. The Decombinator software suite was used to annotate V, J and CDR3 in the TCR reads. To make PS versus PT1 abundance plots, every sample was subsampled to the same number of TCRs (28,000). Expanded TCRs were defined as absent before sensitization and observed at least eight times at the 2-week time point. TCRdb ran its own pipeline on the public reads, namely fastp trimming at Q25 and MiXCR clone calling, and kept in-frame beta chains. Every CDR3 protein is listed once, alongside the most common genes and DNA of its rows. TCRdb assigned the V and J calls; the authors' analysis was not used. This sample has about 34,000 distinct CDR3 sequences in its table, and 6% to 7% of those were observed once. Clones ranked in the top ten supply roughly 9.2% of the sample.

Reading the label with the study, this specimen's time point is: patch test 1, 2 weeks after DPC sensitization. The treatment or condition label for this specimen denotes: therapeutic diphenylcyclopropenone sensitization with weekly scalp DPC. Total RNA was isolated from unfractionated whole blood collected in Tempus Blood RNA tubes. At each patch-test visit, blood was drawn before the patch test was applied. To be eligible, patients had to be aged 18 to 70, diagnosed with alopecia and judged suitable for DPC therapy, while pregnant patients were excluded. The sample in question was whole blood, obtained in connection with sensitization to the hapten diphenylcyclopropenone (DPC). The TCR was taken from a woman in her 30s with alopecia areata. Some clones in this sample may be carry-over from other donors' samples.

Here is the DNA: TGTGCCAGCAGCTTAGGGTTTGGCACTGAAGCTTTCTTT. Translated, this gives CASSLGFGTEAFF. The rearranged chain carries TRBV11-2 and TRBJ1-1, with the D gene too uncertain to name. The germline V gene yields SGHAT for CDR1 and FQNNGV for CDR2. V is cut by 1 base and J by 4 bases, and the space between the germline ends is 7 bases. The CDR3 numbers 13 residues from cysteine through phenylalanine. Only the CDR3 portion is preserved as DNA: 39 bases, with reading frame beginning at the first base.